This T cell receptor (beta chain) was documented in a study of T cell responses to AZD1222 COVID-19 vaccine. This clone has a single count. Libraries were prepared by immunoSEQ multiplex PCR; TCRdb keeps only in-frame clonotypes and omits some of them. The profile shows around 140,000 clones, roughly 93% of them singletons. This specimen was peripheral blood, taken on day 0 of AZD1222 vaccination. The sequence derives from an adult in good health.

The CDR3 sequence: CASRKGTAPHQPQHF. As DNA, the CDR3 is TGTGCCAGCAGGAAAGGGACAGCCCCGCATCAGCCCCAGCATTTT. This rearrangement joins TRBV6-5 to TRBJ1-5, with 7 bases aligning to TRBD1. V was pared by 6 bases and J by 5 bases, with 10 bases of the junction left unmatched. This CDR3 is 15 amino acids long. Germline-derived CDR1 and CDR2 are MNHEY and SVGAGI.